The rows below give T cell receptor beta chains drawn from one sample of a study of blood T cell repertoires in COVID-19. Assay used: immunoSEQ multiplex PCR; TCRdb lists only in-frame clones, some missing. The profile covers approximately 240,000 clones, with around 87% appearing a single time and about 6.9% taken by the ten largest. Source material: PBMCs or T cells enriched from blood (not recorded which). These receptors originate from a woman in her 30s with acute COVID-19. Each CDR3 is given with its conserved first and last residue. Each record gives: J gene, V gene, D gene, clone size, CDR3 protein, CDR3 DNA. The D gene is left open where the match is weak. The size field is filled for only some rows; it gives once, few, many or a size class.

TRBJ2-3 | TRBV3-1/TRBV3-2 | TRBD2 | . | CASSLRKAGSSTDTQYF | TGTGCCAGCAGCCTCAGAAAAGCGGGATCTAGCACAGATACGCAGTATTTT
TRBJ2-1 | TRBV7-3 | TRBD2 | . | CASSPAGGNNEQFF | TGTGCCAGCAGTCCAGCGGGAGGGAACAATGAGCAGTTCTTC
TRBJ1-6 | TRBV12-3/TRBV12-4 | TRBD1 | . | CASSVTGASPLHF | TGTGCCAGCAGTGTGACAGGGGCCTCACCCCTCCACTTT
TRBJ1-6 | TRBV5-1 | . | . | CASSRTGSPNSPLHF | TGCGCCAGCAGCCGAACAGGATCCCCTAATTCACCCCTCCACTTT
TRBJ1-5 | TRBV29-1 | . | . | CSVGGLGQPQHF | TGCAGCGTTGGGGGGCTAGGTCAGCCCCAGCATTTT
TRBJ2-7 | TRBV28 | TRBD1 | . | CASSLQPGQGVARNSYEQYF | TGTGCCAGCAGTTTGCAACCGGGACAGGGGGTGGCTAGGAACTCCTACGAGCAGTACTTC
TRBJ2-5 | TRBV9 | . | . | CASSEATGAQETQYF | TGTGCCAGCAGCGAGGCGACAGGAGCACAAGAGACCCAGTACTTC
TRBJ2-1 | TRBV7-2 | TRBD2 | . | CASSLVARTSGSDEQFF | TGTGCCAGCAGCTTAGTAGCCAGGACTAGCGGGAGCGATGAGCAGTTCTTC
TRBJ2-2 | TRBV3-1/TRBV3-2 | TRBD1 | . | CASSGDRVTGELFF | TGTGCCAGCAGCGGCGACAGGGTCACCGGGGAGCTGTTTTTT
TRBJ1-5 | TRBV3-1/TRBV3-2 | . | . | CASSQGQSGQPQHF | TGTGCCAGCAGCCAAGGACAGTCCGGGCAGCCCCAGCATTTT
TRBJ1-5 | TRBV6-5 | . | . | CASSRQGYQPQHF | TGTGCCAGCAGTAGGCAGGGTTATCAGCCCCAGCATTTT
TRBJ1-2 | TRBV5-1 | TRBD1 | . | CASRRDRGGGYTF | TGCGCCAGCCGAAGGGACAGGGGCGGTGGCTACACCTTC
TRBJ2-1 | TRBV6-4 | . | . | CARWTESSYNEQFF | TGTGCCAGGTGGACAGAGAGCTCCTACAATGAGCAGTTCTTC
TRBJ2-7 | TRBV2 | TRBD2 | few | CATLTSGQNYEQYF | TGTGCCACCCTGACTAGCGGGCAGAACTACGAGCAGTACTTC
TRBJ1-1 | TRBV12-3/TRBV12-4 | . | . | CASGLEGFF | TGTGCCAGCGGACTAGAGGGCTTCTTT
TRBJ2-2 | TRBV6-1 | TRBD2 | . | CASSEMWSSGNTGELFF | TGTGCCAGCAGTGAAATGTGGTCTAGCGGTAACACCGGGGAGCTGTTTTTT
TRBJ2-1 | TRBV9 | . | few | CASSVGRGGQEVNEQFF | TGTGCCAGCAGCGTAGGCCGAGGTGGGCAGGAGGTGAATGAGCAGTTCTTC
TRBJ2-3 | TRBV10-2 | TRBD2 | . | CASTGRGTDTQYF | TGCGCCAGCACTGGGCGGGGGACAGATACGCAGTATTTT
TRBJ2-6 | TRBV2 | TRBD1 | . | CASSETGVGANVLTF | TGTGCCAGCAGCGAAACAGGGGTTGGGGCCAACGTCCTGACTTTC
TRBJ1-2 | TRBV25-1 | . | . | CASSANPPGGYTF | TGTGCCAGCAGTGCCAACCCACCGGGTGGCTACACCTTC
TRBJ2-7 | TRBV10-1 | TRBD1 | many | CASSESGRGTGGNEQYF | TGCGCCAGCAGTGAGTCAGGTAGGGGGACAGGGGGGAACGAGCAGTACTTC
TRBJ2-5 | TRBV24-1 | TRBD1 | . | CATSDLPGQGETQYF | TGTGCCACCAGTGATTTACCGGGACAGGGGGAGACCCAGTACTTC
TRBJ1-2 | TRBV5-4 | TRBD1 | few | CASSSGQGGVGYTF | TGTGCCAGCAGCTCGGGACAGGGGGGGGTTGGCTACACCTTC
TRBJ1-2 | TRBV5-1 | . | once | CASSSGLTNYGYTF | TGCGCCAGCAGCTCGGGACTGACTAACTATGGCTACACCTTC
TRBJ2-5 | TRBV3-1/TRBV3-2 | . | once | CASSQDRHGDF | TGTGCCAGCAGCCAAGACCGCCACGGGGACTTC
TRBJ1-6 | TRBV7-9 | . | once | CASSPLGGNSPLHF | TGTGCCAGCAGCCCGTTGGGGGGGAATTCACCCCTCCACTTT
TRBJ1-2 | TRBV5-5 | . | . | CASSEEGQSLGANYGYTF | TGTGCCAGCAGCGAAGAAGGACAGTCGCTAGGTGCTAACTATGGCTACACCTTC
TRBJ1-3 | TRBV29-1 | . | . | CSVAGISGNTIYF | TGCAGCGTTGCGGGGATTTCTGGAAACACCATATATTTT
TRBJ1-1 | TRBV6-6 | . | . | CASSYQGSTEAFF | TGTGCCAGCAGTTACCAGGGTTCCACTGAAGCTTTCTTT
TRBJ1-1 | TRBV23-1 | TRBD1 | . | CASSQLGQLNHSEAFF | TGCGCCAGCAGTCAATTGGGACAGCTAAACCACTCTGAAGCTTTCTTT
TRBJ1-4 | TRBV18 | TRBD1 | . | CASSQGANEKLFF | TGTGCCAGCTCACAGGGGGCGAATGAAAAACTGTTTTTT
TRBJ2-5 | TRBV2 | . | . | CASSLDRPKYF | TGTGCCAGCAGTCTTGACAGGCCGAAGTACTTC
TRBJ1-2 | TRBV28 | . | . | CASSLEYGYTF | TGTGCCAGCAGTTTAGAGTATGGCTACACCTTC
TRBJ2-1 | TRBV19 | . | once | CASSIARLISYNEQFF | TGTGCCAGTAGTATAGCGCGACTCATCTCCTACAATGAGCAGTTCTTC
TRBJ2-1 | TRBV5-4 | . | . | CASSLAELAAEFF | TGTGCCAGCAGCTTGGCCGAACTGGCAGCGGAGTTCTTC
TRBJ1-3 | TRBV28 | . | . | CASSLFLNTIYF | TGTGCCAGCAGTTTGTTCCTAAACACCATATATTTT
TRBJ2-7 | TRBV6-1 | TRBD2 | . | CASSVLAGLAASYEQYF | TGTGCCAGCAGTGTACTTGCGGGACTAGCGGCATCCTACGAGCAGTACTTC
TRBJ1-1 | TRBV7-3 | . | once | CASSPSGHQNTEAFF | TGTGCCAGCAGCCCTTCGGGACACCAGAACACTGAAGCTTTCTTT
TRBJ2-3 | TRBV2 | TRBD2 | . | CASSPIAGGPTDTQYF | TGTGCCAGCAGTCCCATAGCGGGGGGTCCCACAGATACGCAGTATTTT
TRBJ2-1 | TRBV2 | . | once | CASRGDISYNEQFF | TGTGCCAGCAGAGGGGACATCTCCTACAATGAGCAGTTCTTC
TRBJ1-2 | TRBV5-8 | TRBD1 | . | CASSLIIDRVVDGYTF | TGTGCCAGCAGCTTAATTATCGACAGGGTAGTCGATGGCTACACCTTC
TRBJ2-7 | TRBV5-6 | . | . | CASSLVGGADYEQYF | TGTGCCAGCAGCTTGGTTGGGGGGGCGGACTACGAGCAGTACTTC
TRBJ1-2 | TRBV7-2 | . | . | CASSPVTGGANYGYTF | TGTGCCAGCAGCCCGGTGACGGGAGGAGCTAACTATGGCTACACCTTC
TRBJ1-1 | TRBV27 | TRBD1 | . | CASSTTGAPTEAFF | TGTGCCAGCAGTACCACAGGGGCGCCCACTGAAGCTTTCTTT
TRBJ2-4 | TRBV25-1 | TRBD2 | . | CASSPTGGQAKNIQYF | TGTGCCAGCAGCCCCACGGGGGGGCAAGCCAAAAACATTCAGTACTTC
TRBJ1-2 | TRBV29-1 | . | . | CSVGGGTGRETGYTF | TGCAGCGTTGGAGGAGGGACGGGACGGGAGACTGGCTACACCTTC
TRBJ2-2 | TRBV19 | TRBD1 | . | CASKGTGVTGELFF | TGTGCCAGTAAAGGGACAGGGGTCACCGGGGAGCTGTTTTTT
TRBJ1-5 | TRBV28 | TRBD1 | . | CASSTTGLSNQPQHF | TGTGCCAGCAGTACGACAGGGTTGAGCAATCAGCCCCAGCATTTT
TRBJ1-4 | TRBV28 | . | . | CASSWGVEKLFF | TGTGCCAGCAGTTGGGGAGTTGAAAAACTGTTTTTT
TRBJ2-7 | TRBV6-5 | . | . | CASARSYEQYF | TGTGCCAGCGCCCGCAGCTACGAGCAGTACTTC
TRBJ1-1 | TRBV5-1 | . | . | CASSSVINTEAFF | TGCGCCAGCAGCTCGGTAATTAACACTGAAGCTTTCTTT
TRBJ2-6 | TRBV5-1 | . | . | CASSQGAGGHSGANVLTF | TGCGCCAGCAGTCAGGGAGCAGGGGGGCACTCTGGGGCCAACGTCCTGACTTTC
TRBJ1-2 | TRBV5-6 | TRBD1 | . | CASSSGTGDDTF | TGTGCCAGCAGCTCGGGGACAGGGGACGACACCTTC
TRBJ2-7 | TRBV11-2 | . | . | CASSGGTVSSYEQYF | TGTGCCAGCAGCGGCGGGACAGTAAGTAGCTACGAGCAGTACTTC
TRBJ2-7 | TRBV7-9 | TRBD2 | . | CASSLGLAVTYEQYF | TGTGCCAGCAGCTTAGGTCTAGCGGTAACCTACGAGCAGTACTTC
TRBJ2-7 | TRBV27 | . | . | CASATLGAPYEQYF | TGTGCCAGCGCAACCTTGGGGGCTCCCTACGAGCAGTACTTC
TRBJ2-2 | TRBV11-2 | TRBD2 | . | CASSPGLAGGVGTGELFF | TGTGCCAGCAGCCCGGGACTAGCGGGGGGAGTCGGCACCGGGGAGCTGTTTTTT